This T cell receptor beta chain was captured in a study of cytomegalovirus exposure and HLA in healthy donors. Whole-study findings and limits: Segments of the TCR beta V type were, in most cases, productive about 90% or about 30% of the time in an earlier analysis. Fewer N-insertions (relative to the 666-donor mean) were reportedly seen in an Asian-associated ancestry cluster in a later analysis. What a later analysis showed was that several of the most significant clusters appeared linked to common viral pathogens. Reports indicate that TCR beta sequences accurately predicted the HLA-A and HLA-B alleles of most subjects.

It was with 60 Vbeta and 13 Jbeta primers that the PCR ran. The protocol was immunoSEQ multiplex PCR, while the TCRdb copy is restricted to in-frame clones and leaves out a portion. The table includes about 170,000 clones, about 75% detected once. A remark on this clone: Its cognate antigen is unknown.

This receptor was taken from a woman aged 45-60 years in good health and CMV-seropositive. Sample: PBMCs.

The DNA for the CDR3 is TGTGCCAGCAGCTGGTCGGGATCTCTGGACCAAGCTTTCTTT. This codes for CASSWSGSLDQAFF. The chain employs TRBV5-4 and TRBJ1-1; no firm D call. Deletions cut 3 bases from V and 9 bases from J, with 18 bases between. CDR1 and CDR2 (germline): SGHNT, YYREEE (reference sequence). The CDR3 is 14 residues long.